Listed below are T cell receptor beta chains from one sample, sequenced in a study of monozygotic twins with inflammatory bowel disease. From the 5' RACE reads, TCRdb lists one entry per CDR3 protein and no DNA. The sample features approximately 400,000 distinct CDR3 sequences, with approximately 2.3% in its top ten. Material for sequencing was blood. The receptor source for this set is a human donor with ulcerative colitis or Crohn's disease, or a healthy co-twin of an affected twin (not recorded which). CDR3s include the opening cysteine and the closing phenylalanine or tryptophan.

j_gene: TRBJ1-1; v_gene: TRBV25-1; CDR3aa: CASMRITEAFF
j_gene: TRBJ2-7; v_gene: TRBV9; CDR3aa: CASSVGTVTRSEQYF
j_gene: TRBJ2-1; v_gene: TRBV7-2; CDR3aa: CASSSNQGSYNEQFF
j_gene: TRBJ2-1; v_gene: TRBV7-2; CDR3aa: CASSSNSYNEQFF
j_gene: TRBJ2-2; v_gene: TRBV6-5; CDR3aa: CASSYKGGDTGELFF
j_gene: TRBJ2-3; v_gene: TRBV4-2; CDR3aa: CASQKVLARRDTQYF
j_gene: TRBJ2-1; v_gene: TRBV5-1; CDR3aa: CASSDSPGTQQFF
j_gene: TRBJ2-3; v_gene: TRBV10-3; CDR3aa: CAISEAGGGVTDTQYF
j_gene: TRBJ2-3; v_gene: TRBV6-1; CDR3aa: CASSPDRGLGTQYF
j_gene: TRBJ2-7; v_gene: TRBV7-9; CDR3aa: CASSRLASTSYEQYF
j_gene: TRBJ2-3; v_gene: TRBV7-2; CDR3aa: CASSLSVLGGADTQYF
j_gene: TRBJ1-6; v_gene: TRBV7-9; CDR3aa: CASSLDNSYNSPLHF
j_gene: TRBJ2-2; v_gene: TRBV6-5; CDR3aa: CASSYSIAGGPRTGELFF
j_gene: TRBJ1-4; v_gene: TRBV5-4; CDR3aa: CASSSGSRAGEKLFF
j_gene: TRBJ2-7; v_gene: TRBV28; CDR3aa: CATSPGTGDYEQYF
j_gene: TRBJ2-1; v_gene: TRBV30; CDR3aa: CAWSLGGGIYNEQFF
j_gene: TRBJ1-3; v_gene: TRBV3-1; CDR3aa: CASSSTKRSGNTIYF
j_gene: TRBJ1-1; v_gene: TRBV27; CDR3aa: CASSFHGAEMPEAFF
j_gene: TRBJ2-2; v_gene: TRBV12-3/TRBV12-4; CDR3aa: CASSSLGQAGELFF
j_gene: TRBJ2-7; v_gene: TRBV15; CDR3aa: CATSRGASSRYEQYF
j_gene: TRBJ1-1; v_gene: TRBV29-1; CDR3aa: CSVGQGKTEAFF
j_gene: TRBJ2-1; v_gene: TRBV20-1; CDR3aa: CSARLGGGHNEQFF
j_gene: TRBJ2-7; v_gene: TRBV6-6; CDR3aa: CASSSAENEQYF
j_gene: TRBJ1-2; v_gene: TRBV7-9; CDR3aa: CASSPHGTNYGYTF
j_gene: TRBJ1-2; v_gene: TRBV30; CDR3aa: CAWKETGGAYGYTF
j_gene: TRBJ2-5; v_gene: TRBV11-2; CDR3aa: CASSFPDKTSGRVETQYF
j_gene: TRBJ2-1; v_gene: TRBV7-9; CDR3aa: CASYDRANEQFF
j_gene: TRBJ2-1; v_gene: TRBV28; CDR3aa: CASSQSFPEQFF
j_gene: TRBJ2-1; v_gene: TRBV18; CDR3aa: CASSPGTQYNEQFF
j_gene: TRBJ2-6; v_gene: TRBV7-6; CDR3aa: CASSLMEGRGSGANVLTF
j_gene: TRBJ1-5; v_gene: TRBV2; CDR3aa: CASSDGFIQHF
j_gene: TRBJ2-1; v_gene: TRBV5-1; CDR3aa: CASSWGTTNEQFF
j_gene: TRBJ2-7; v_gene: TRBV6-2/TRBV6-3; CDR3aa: CASNAGVAGGREQYF
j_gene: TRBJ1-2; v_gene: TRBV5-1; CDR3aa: CASSSTPGPSEGYTF
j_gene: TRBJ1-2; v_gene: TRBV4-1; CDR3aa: CASSQVERRDRRSYTF
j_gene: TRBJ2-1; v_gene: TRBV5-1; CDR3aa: CASSLGQGTTHNEQFF
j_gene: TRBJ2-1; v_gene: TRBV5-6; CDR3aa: CASSSGQGAYNEQFF
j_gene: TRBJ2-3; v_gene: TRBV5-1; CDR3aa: CASSSRTSGSSDTQYF
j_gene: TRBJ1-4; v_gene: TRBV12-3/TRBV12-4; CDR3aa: CASSLSATNEKLFF
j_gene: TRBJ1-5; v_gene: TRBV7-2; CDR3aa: CASSLGRELTQHF
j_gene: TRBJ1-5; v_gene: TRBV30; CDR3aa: CAWSSGYSNQPQHF
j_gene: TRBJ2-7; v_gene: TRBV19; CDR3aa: CASSIDGTSGIREQYF
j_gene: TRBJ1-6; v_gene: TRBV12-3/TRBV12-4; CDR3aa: CASSMGAGNSPLHF
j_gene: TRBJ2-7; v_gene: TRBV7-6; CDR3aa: CASSLVPGGDYEQYF
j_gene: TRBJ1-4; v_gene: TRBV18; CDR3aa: CASSPPRALNEKLFF
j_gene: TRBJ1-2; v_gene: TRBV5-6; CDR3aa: CASSYRNREGAGYTF
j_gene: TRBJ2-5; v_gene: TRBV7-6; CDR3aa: CASSFQKETQYF
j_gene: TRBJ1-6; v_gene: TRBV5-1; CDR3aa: CASKRTAGDSPLHF
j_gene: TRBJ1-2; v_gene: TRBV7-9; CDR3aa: CASSSTPGQGYGYTF
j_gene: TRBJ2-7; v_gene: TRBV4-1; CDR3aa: CASSHPGTGGYYEQYF
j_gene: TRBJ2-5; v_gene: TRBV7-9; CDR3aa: CASSQGQLETQYF
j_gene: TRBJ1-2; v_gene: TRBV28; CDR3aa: CASSFTDFYGYTF
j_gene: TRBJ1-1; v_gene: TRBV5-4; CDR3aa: CASSGGTANTEAFF
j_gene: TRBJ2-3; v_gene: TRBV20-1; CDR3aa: CSARPTSDTQYF
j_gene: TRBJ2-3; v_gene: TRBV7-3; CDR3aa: CASSLRPGATDTQYF
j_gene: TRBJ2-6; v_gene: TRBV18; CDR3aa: CASSPPQGAGGANVLTF
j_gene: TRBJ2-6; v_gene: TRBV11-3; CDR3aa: CASSLDSAPSGANVLTF
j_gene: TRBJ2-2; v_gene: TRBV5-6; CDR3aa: CASSLHGTGELFF
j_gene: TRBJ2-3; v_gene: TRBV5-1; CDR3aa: CASSLKSASTDTQYF